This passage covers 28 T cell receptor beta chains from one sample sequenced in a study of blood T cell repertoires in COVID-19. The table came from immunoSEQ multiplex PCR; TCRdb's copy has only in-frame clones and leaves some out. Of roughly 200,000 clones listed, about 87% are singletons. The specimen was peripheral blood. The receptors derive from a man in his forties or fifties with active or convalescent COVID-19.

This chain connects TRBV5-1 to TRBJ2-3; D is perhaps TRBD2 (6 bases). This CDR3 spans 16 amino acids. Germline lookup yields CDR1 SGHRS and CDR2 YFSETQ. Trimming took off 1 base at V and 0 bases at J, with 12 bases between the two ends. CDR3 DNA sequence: TGCGCCAGCAGCTTGCGGGGACTTCCTAGCACAGATACGCAGTATTTT. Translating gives CASSLRGLPSTDTQYF. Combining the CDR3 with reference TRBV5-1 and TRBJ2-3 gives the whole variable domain KAGVTQTPRYLIKTRGQQVTLSCSPISGHRSVSWYQQTPGQGLQFLFEYFSETQRNKGNFPGRFSGRQFSNSRSEMNVSTLELGDSALYLCASSLRGLPSTDTQYFGPGTRLTVL.

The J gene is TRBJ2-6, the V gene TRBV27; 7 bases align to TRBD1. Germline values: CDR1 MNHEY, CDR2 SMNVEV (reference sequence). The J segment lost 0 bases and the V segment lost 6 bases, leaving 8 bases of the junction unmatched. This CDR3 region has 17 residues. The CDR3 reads CASSLTGAISGANVLTF. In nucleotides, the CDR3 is TGTGCCAGCAGCCTAACAGGGGCTATCTCTGGGGCCAACGTCCTGACTTTC. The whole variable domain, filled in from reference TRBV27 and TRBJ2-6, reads EAQVTQNPRYLITVTGKKLTVTCSQNMNHEYMSWYRQDPGLGLRQIYYSMNVEVTDKGDVPEGYKVSRKEKRNFPLILESPSPNQTSLYFCASSLTGAISGANVLTFGAGSRLTVL.

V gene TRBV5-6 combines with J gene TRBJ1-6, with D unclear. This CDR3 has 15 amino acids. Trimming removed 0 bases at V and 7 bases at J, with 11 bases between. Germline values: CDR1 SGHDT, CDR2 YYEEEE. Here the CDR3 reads CASSLDRGRNSPLHF. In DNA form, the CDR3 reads TGTGCCAGCAGCTTGGACCGGGGAAGGAATTCACCCCTCCACTTT.

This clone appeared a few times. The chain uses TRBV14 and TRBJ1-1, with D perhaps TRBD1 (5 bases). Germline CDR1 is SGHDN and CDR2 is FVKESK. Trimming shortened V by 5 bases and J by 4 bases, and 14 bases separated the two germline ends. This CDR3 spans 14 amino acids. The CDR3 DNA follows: TGTGCCAGCAGCGACTCGTCCGGGGGCACTGAAGCTTTCTTT. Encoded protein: CASSDSSGGTEAFF. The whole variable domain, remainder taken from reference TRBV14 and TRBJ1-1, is EAGVTQFPSHSVIEKGQTVTLRCDPISGHDNLYWYRRVMGKEIKFLLHFVKESKQDESGMPNNRFLAERTGGTYSTLKVQPAELEDSGVYFCASSDSSGGTEAFFGQGTRLTVV.

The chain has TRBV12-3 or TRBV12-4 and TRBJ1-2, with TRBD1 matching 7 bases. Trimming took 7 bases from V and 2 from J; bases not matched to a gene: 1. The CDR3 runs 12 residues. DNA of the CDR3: TGTGCCAGCACGACAGGGAACTATGGCTACACCTTC. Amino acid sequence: CASTTGNYGYTF.

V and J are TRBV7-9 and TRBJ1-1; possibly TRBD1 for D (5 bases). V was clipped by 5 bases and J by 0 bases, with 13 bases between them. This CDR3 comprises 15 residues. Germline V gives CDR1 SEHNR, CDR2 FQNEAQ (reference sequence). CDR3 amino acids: CASSKPGLMNTEAFF. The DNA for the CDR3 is TGTGCCAGCAGCAAGCCGGGACTTATGAACACTGAAGCTTTCTTT.

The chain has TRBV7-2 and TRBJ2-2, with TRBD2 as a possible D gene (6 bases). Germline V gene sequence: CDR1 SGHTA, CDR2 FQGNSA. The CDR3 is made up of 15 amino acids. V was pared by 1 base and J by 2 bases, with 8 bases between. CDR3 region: CASSLVLANTGELFF. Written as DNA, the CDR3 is TGTGCCAGCAGCTTAGTACTAGCTAACACCGGGGAGCTGTTTTTT.

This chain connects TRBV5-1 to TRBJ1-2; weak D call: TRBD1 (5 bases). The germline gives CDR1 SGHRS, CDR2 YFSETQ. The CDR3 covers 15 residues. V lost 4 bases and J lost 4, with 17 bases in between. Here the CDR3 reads CASSRGREGAYGYTF. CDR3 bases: TGCGCCAGCAGCAGAGGGAGGGAAGGGGCCTATGGCTACACCTTC.

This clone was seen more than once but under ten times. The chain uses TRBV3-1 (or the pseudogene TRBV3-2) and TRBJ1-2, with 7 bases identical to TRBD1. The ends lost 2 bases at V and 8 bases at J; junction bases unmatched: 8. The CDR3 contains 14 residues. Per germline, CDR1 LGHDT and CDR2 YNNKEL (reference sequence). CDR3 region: CASSQTGELRGYTF. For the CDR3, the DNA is TGTGCCAGCAGCCAAACAGGGGAATTGCGGGGCTACACCTTC.

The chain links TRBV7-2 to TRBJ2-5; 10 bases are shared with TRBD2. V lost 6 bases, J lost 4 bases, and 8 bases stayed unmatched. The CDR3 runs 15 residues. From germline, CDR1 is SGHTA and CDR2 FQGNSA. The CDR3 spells CASRLAAGGRETQYF. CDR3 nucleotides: TGTGCCAGCAGGCTAGCAGCGGGGGGGCGAGAGACCCAGTACTTC.

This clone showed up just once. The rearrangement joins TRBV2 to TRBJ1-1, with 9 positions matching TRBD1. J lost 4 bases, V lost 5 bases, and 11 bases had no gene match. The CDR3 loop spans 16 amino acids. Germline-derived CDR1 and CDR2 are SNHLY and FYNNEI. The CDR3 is CASSPRDRAIGTEAFF. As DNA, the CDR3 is TGTGCCAGCAGTCCTAGGGACAGGGCGATTGGCACTGAAGCTTTCTTT.

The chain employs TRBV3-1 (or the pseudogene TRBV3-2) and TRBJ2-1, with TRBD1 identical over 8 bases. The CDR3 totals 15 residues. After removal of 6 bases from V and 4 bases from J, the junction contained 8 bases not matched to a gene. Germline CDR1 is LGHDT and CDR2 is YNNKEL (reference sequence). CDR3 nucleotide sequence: TGTGCCAGCAGATGCCGGGACAGGCCTTACAATGAGCAGTTCTTC. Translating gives CASRCRDRPYNEQFF.

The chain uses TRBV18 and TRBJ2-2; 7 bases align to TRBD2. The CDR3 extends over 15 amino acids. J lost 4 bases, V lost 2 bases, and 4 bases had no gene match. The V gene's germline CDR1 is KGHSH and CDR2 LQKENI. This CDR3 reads CASSPSGVITGELFF. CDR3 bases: TGTGCCAGCTCACCAAGCGGGGTGATCACCGGGGAGCTGTTTTTT.

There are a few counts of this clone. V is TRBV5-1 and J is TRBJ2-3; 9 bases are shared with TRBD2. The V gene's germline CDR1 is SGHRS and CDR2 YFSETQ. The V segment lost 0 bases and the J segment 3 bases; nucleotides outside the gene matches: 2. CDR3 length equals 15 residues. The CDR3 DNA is TGCGCCAGCAGCTTGGTTCTAGCGGGGACAGATACGCAGTATTTT. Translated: CASSLVLAGTDTQYF.

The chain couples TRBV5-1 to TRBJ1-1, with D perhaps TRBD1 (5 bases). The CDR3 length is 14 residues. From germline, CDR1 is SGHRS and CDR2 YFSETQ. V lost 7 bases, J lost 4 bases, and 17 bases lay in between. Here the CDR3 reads CASGDIARGTEAFF. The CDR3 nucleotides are TGCGCCAGCGGAGACATCGCAAGGGGCACTGAAGCTTTCTTT.

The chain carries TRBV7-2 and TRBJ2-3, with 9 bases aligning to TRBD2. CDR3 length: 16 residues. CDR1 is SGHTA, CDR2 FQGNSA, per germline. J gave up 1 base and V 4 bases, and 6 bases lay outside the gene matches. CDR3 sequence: CASSSRAGGRTDTQYF. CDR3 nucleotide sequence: TGTGCCAGCAGCTCACGAGCGGGGGGACGCACAGATACGCAGTATTTT.

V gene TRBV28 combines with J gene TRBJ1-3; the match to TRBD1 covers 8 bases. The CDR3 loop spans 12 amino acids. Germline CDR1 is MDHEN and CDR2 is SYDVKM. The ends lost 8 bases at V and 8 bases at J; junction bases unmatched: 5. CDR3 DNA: TGTGCCAGCTTGGACAGGGCAGACACCATATATTTT. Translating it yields CASLDRADTIYF.

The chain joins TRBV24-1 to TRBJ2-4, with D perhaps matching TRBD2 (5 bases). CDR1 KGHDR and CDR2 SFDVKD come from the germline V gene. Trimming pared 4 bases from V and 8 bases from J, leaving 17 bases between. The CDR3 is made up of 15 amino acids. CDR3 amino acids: CATSDSWGPRDIQYF. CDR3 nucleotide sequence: TGTGCCACCAGTGACTCTTGGGGTCCGAGGGACATTCAGTACTTC.

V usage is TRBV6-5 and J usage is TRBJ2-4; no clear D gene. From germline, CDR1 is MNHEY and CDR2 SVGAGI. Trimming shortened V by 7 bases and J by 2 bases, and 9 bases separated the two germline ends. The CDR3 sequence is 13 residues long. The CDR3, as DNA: TGTGCCAGCACCGACTCCCCCAAAAACATTCAGTACTTC. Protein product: CASTDSPKNIQYF.

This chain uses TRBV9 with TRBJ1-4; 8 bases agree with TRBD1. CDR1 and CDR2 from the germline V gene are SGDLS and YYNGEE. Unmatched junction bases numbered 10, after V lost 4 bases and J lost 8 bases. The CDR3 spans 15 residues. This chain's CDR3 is CASSPRTGLQEKLFF. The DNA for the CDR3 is TGTGCCAGCAGCCCTCGGACAGGGCTTCAGGAAAAACTGTTTTTT.

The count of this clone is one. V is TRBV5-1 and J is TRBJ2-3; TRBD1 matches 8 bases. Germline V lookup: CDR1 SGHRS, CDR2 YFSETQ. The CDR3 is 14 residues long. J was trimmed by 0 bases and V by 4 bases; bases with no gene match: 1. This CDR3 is CASSGQGSTDTQYF. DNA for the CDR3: TGCGCCAGCAGCGGACAGGGTAGCACAGATACGCAGTATTTT.

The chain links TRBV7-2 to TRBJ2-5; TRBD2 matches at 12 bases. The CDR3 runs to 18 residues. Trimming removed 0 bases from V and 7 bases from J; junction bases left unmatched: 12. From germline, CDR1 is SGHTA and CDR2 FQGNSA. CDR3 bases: TGTGCCAGCAGCTTAGCAGGGTCGGCTAGCGGGGGGGCCCCGACCCAGTACTTC. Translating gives CASSLAGSASGGAPTQYF.

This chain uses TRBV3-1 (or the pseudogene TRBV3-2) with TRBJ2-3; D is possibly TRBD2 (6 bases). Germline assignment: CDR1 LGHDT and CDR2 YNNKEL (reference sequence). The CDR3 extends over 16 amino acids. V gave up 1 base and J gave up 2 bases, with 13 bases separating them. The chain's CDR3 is CASSQGRGGTTDTQYF. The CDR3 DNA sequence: TGTGCCAGCAGCCAAGGGCGTGGCGGGACCACAGATACGCAGTATTTT.

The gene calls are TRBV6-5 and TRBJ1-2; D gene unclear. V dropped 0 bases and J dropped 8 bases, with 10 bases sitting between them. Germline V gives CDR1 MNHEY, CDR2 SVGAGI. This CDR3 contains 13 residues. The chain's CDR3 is CASSYSVEGGYTF. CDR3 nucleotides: TGTGCCAGCAGTTACTCTGTGGAGGGAGGCTACACCTTC.

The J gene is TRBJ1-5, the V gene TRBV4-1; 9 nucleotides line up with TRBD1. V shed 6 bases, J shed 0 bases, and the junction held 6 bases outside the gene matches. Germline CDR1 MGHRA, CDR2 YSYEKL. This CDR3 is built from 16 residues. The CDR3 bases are TGCGCCAGCAGGGACAGGGGATCTAATAGCAATCAGCCCCAGCATTTT. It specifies CASRDRGSNSNQPQHF.

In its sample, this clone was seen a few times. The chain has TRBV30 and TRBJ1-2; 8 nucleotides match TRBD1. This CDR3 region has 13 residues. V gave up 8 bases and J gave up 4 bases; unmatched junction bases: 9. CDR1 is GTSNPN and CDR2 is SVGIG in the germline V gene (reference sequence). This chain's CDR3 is CAARQGFGYGYTF. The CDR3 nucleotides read TGTGCCGCCAGACAGGGGTTTGGCTATGGCTACACCTTC.

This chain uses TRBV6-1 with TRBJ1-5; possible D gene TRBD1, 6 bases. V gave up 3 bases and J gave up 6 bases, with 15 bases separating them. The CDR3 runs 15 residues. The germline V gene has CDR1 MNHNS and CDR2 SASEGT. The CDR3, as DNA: TGTGCCAGCAGTGAGGGGACAAACCCAGGTCAGCCCCAGCATTTT. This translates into CASSEGTNPGQPQHF.

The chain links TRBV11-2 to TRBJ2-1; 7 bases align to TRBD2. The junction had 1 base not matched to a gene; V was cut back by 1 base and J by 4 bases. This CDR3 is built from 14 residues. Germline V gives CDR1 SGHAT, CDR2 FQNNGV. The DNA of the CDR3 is TGTGCCAGCAGCTTAGCGGGGGGATACAATGAGCAGTTCTTC. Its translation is CASSLAGGYNEQFF.